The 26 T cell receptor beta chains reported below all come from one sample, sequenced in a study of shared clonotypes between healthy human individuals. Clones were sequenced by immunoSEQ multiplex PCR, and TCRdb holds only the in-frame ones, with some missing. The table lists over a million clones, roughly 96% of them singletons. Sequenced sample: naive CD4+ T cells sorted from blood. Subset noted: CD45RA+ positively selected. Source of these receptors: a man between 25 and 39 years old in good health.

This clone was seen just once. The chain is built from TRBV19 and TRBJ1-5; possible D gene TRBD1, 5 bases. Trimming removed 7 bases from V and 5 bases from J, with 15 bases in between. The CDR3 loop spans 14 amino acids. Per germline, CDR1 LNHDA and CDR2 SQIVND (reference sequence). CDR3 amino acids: CASKGAGFHQPQHF. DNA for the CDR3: TGTGCCAGTAAAGGGGCAGGTTTCCATCAGCCCCAGCATTTT.

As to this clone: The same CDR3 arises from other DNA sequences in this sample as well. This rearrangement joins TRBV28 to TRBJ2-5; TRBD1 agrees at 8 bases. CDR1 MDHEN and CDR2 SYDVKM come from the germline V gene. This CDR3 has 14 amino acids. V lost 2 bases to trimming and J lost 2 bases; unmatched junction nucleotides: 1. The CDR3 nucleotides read TGTGCCAGCAGTTTACGGGACAGGCAAGAGACCCAGTACTTC. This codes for CASSLRDRQETQYF.

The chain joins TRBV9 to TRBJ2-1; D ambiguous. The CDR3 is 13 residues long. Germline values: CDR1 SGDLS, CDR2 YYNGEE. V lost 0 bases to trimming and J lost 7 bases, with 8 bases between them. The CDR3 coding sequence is TGTGCCAGCAGCGTAGTATCAGAAAATGAGCAGTTCTTC. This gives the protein CASSVVSENEQFF.

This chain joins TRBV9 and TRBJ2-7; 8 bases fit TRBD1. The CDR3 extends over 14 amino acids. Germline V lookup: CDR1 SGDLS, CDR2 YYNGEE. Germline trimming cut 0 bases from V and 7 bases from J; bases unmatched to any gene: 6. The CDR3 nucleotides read TGTGCCAGCAGCGTAGCCAGGGGGCTGGGTGAGCAGTACTTC. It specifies CASSVARGLGEQYF. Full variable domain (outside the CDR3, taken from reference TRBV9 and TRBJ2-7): DSGVTQTPKHLITATGQRVTLRCSPRSGDLSVYWYQQSLDQGLQFLIQYYNGEERAKGNILERFSAQQFPDLHSELNLSSLELGDSALYFCASSVARGLGEQYFGPGTRLTVT.

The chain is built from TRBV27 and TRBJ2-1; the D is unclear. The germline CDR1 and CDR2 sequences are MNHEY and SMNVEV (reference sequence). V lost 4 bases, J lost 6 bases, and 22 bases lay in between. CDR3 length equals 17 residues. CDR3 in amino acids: CASSSPWQQRIFNEQFF. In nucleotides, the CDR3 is TGTGCCAGCAGTTCCCCCTGGCAGCAGAGGATTTTCAATGAGCAGTTCTTC.

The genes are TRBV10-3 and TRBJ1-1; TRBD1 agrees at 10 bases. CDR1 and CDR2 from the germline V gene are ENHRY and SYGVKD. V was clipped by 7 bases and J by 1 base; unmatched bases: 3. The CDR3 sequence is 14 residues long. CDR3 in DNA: TGTGCCATCAAGGGGACAGGGGAGAACACTGAAGCTTTCTTT. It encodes CAIKGTGENTEAFF.

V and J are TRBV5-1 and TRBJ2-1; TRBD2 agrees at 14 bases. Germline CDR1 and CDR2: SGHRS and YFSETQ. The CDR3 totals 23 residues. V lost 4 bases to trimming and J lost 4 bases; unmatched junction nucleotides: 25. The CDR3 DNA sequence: TGCGCCAGCAGCCTGGAAGGCAGGCCGTCGGGTTTGACTAGCGGGAGGGCGTACAATGAGCAGTTCTTC. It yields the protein CASSLEGRPSGLTSGRAYNEQFF.

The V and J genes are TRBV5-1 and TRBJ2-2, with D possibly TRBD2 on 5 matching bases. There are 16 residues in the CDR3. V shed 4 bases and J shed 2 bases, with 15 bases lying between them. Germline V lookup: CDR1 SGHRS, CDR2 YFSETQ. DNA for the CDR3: TGCGCCAGCAGCCAACGTCCGGGAAAAAACACCGGGGAGCTGTTTTTT. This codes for CASSQRPGKNTGELFF.

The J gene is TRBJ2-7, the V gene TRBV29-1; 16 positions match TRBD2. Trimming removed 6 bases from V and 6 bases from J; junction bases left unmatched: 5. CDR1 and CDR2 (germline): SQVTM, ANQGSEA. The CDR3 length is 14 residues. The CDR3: CSVGLAGGAVEQYF. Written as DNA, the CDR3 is TGCAGCGTGGGACTAGCGGGAGGGGCTGTCGAGCAGTACTTC.

The CDR3 DNA sequence: TGTGCCAGCAGAAAAGGTCTGAATGAGCAGTTCTTC. It translates to CASRKGLNEQFF. The chain employs TRBV6-5 and TRBJ2-1, with D unclear. The V end was cut by 6 bases, the J end by 7 bases, with 10 bases between. Germline V CDR1 and CDR2: MNHEY, SVGAGI. The CDR3 spans 12 residues.

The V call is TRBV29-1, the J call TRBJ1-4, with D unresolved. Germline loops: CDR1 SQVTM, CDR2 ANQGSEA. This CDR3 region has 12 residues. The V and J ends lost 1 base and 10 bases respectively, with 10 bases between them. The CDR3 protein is CSVEGPGIKLFF. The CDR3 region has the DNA TGCAGCGTTGAAGGGCCCGGGATAAAACTGTTTTTT.

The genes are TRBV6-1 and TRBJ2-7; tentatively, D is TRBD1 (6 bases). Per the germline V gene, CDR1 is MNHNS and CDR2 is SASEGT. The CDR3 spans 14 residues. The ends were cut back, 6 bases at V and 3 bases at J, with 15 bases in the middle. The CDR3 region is CASSVGDINYEQYF. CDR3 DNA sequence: TGTGCCAGCAGCGTTGGGGACATCAACTACGAGCAGTACTTC.

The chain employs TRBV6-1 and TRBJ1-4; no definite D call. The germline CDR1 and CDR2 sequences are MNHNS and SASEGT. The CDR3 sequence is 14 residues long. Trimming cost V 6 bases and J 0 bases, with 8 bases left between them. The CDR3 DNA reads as TGTGCCAGCAGGGACCGTGCAACTAATGAAAAACTGTTTTTT. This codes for CASRDRATNEKLFF.

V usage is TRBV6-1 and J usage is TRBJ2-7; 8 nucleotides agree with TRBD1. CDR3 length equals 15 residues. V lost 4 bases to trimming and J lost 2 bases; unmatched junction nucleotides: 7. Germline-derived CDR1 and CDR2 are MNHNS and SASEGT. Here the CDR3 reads CASSGTGTGTYEQYF. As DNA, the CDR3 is TGTGCCAGCAGTGGGACCGGGACAGGTACCTACGAGCAGTACTTC.

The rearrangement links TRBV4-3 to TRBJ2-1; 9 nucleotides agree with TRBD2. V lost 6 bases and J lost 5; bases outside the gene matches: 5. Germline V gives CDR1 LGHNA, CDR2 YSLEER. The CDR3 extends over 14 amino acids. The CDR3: CASRPGLANNEQFF. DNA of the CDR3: TGCGCCAGCAGGCCTGGACTAGCGAACAATGAGCAGTTCTTC.

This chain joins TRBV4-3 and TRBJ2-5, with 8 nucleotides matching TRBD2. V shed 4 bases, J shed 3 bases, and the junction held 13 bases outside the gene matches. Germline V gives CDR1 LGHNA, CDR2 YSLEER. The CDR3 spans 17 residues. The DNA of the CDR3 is TGCGCCAGCAGCCCCGACCCACACGGGGGGGCCAAAGAGACCCAGTACTTC. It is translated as CASSPDPHGGAKETQYF.

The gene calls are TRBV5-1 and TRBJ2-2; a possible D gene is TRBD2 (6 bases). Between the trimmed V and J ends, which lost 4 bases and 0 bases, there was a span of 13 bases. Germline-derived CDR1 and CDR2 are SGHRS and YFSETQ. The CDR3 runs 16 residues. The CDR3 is CASSPRRDSNTGELFF. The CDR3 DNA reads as TGCGCCAGCAGCCCTCGGCGGGACTCGAACACCGGGGAGCTGTTTTTT.

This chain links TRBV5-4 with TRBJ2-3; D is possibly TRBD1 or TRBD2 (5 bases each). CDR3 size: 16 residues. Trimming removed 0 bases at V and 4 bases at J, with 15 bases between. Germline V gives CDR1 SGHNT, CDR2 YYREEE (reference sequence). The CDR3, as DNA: TGTGCCAGCAGCTTGGGAGGGGCGGGCGGCGCAGATACGCAGTATTTT. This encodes CASSLGGAGGADTQYF.

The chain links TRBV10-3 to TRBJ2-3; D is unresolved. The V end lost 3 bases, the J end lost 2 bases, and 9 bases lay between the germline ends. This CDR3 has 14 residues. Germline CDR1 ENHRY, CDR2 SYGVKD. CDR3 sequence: CAISDRTHTDTQYF. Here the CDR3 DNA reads TGTGCCATCAGTGACCGGACCCACACAGATACGCAGTATTTT.

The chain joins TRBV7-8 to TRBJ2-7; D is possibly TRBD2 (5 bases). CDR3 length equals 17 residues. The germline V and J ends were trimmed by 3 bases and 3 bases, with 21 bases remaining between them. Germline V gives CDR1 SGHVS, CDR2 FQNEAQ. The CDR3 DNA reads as TGTGCCAGCAGCTTTCGGTTGGGTCAGCGACGGGGCTACGAGCAGTACTTC. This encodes CASSFRLGQRRGYEQYF.

The CDR3 protein is CASSMDSNIQYF. CDR3 sequence (DNA): TGTGCCAGTAGTATGGACAGTAACATTCAGTACTTC. This sequence joins TRBV19 and TRBJ2-4, with a possible D match to TRBD1 (6 bases). The CDR3 is 12 amino acids. V gave up 3 bases and J gave up 7 bases, with 7 bases separating them. Germline V lookup: CDR1 LNHDA, CDR2 SQIVND (reference sequence).

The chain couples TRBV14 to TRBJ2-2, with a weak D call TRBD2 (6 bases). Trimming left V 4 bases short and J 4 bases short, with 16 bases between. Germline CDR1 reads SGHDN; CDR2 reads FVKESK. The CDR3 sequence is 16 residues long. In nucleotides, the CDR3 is TGTGCCAGCAGCCCAGGTTACAGGCGGGGCACCGGGGAGCTGTTTTTT. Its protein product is CASSPGYRRGTGELFF.

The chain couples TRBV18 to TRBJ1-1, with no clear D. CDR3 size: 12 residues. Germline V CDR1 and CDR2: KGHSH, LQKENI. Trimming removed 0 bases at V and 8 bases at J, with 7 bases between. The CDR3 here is CASSPPGGEAFF. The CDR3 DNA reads TGTGCCAGCTCACCACCGGGCGGAGAAGCTTTCTTT.

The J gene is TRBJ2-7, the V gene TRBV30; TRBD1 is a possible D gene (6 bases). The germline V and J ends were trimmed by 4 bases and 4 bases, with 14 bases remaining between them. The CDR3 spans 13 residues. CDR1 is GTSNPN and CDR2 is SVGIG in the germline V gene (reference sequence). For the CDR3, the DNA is TGTGCCTGGACCGCCGGGACACCTTACGAGCAGTACTTC. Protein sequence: CAWTAGTPYEQYF.

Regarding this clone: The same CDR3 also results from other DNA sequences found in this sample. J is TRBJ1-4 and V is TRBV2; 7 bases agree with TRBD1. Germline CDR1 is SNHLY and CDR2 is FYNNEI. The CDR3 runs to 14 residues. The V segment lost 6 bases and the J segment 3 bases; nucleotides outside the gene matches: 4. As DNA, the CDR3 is TGTGCCAGCAGCCCCGGGACAGCTAATGAAAAACTGTTTTTT. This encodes CASSPGTANEKLFF.

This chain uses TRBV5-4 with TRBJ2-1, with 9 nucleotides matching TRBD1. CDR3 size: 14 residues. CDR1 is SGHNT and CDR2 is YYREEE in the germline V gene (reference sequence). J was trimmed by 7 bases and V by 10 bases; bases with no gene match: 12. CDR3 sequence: CAVTRDRVGNEQFF. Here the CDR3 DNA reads TGTGCCGTAACCCGGGACAGGGTTGGTAATGAGCAGTTCTTC.